These T cell receptor beta chains were read from a single sample in a study of response to subunit inactivated influenza vaccine. TCRdb reprocessed the RT-PCR reads via MiXCR and lists one record per CDR3 protein. This table has 500,000 to 550,000 distinct CDR3 sequences, 6.5% to 8% appearing once. Source: PBMCs from blood, taken about 23 months after vaccination. The source is a man between 50 and 69 years old who received an inactivated influenza vaccine. Each CDR3 is given with its conserved first and last residue. D genes are given only for firm matches. Where a row states a size, it is once, few, many or the class of an expanded clone; other rows omit it.

j_call cdr3_length v_call d_call clone_size cdr3_nt cdr3_aa
TRBJ2-2 15 TRBV19 . few TGTGCCAGTTTTCAGGGCGCCGCGAACACCGGGGAGCTGTTTTTT CASFQGAANTGELFF
TRBJ2-5 15 TRBV12-3/TRBV12-4 . many TGTGCCAGCAGTTCCAGGAAGACAGATTTGGAGACCCAGTACTTC CASSSRKTDLETQYF
TRBJ2-2 13 TRBV12-3/TRBV12-4 TRBD2 . TGTGCCGGGAGGGTAACGAACACCGGGGAGCTGTTTTTT CAGRVTNTGELFF
TRBJ1-1 12 TRBV30 . . TGTGCCTGGACCAGGGGGAACACTGAAGCTTTCTTT CAWTRGNTEAFF
TRBJ1-2 15 TRBV30 TRBD1 . TGTGCCTGGGAGATCAGGGGGACCGTCAAAGGGGGCTACACCTTC CAWEIRGTVKGGYTF
TRBJ2-1 13 TRBV7-2 . many TGTGCCAGCAGCTACCGAGGGGTGAATGAGCAGTTCTTC CASSYRGVNEQFF
TRBJ2-1 15 TRBV12-3/TRBV12-4 TRBD1 . TGTGCCAGCAGCGGTGCCGGGACAGTCGGGAATGAGCAGTTCTTC CASSGAGTVGNEQFF
TRBJ1-1 14 TRBV5-1 TRBD1 many TGCGCCAGCAGCTTGGGGGACAGGGGAGCTGAAGCTTTCTTT CASSLGDRGAEAFF
TRBJ2-2 16 TRBV4-1 . few TGCGCCAGCAGAAGAACAGGAGAACAGAACACCGGGGAGCTGTTTTTT CASRRTGEQNTGELFF
TRBJ1-1 14 TRBV4-3 . few TGCGCCAGCAGCCAACAATCTAGGGGAGGTGAAGCTTTCTTT CASSQQSRGGEAFF
TRBJ1-2 14 TRBV6-5 TRBD1 many TGTGCCAGCAGTTATTACCAGGGGGCTGGTGGCTACACCTTC CASSYYQGAGGYTF
TRBJ1-2 12 TRBV12-3/TRBV12-4 . few TGTGCCAGCAGTCTCGGGACTCTTGGCTACACCTTC CASSLGTLGYTF
TRBJ2-7 17 TRBV7-8 TRBD1 few TGTGCCAGCAGCTACCAAAGCCTCGGGACAGGGGACCGAAGGAAGTACTTC CASSYQSLGTGDRRKYF
TRBJ2-7 15 TRBV28 TRBD1 few TGTGCCAGCAGTTTACCGAACCAGGGGGTCGGGGAGCAGTACTTC CASSLPNQGVGEQYF
TRBJ1-2 12 TRBV7-2 . many TGTGCCAGCAGTCGGGGTAACTATGGCTACACCTTC CASSRGNYGYTF
TRBJ2-1 12 TRBV15 . . TGTGCCACCAGCATAGTGGGGAATGAGCAGTTCTTC CATSIVGNEQFF
TRBJ2-7 14 TRBV6-5 . . TGTGCCAGCAGTTCCATCAGGGAAGGGGGCGAGCAGTACTTC CASSSIREGGEQYF
TRBJ1-2 16 TRBV29-1 TRBD1 . TGCAGCGTTGTCGGACAGGGACCCAAACTTAACTATGGCTACACCTTC CSVVGQGPKLNYGYTF
TRBJ2-1 14 TRBV11-1 TRBD2 . TGTGCCAGCGGGATTAGCGGGAGGGTCAATGAGCAGTTCTTC CASGISGRVNEQFF
TRBJ2-7 15 TRBV7-9 . . TGTGCCAGCAGCAAAGGGGACATAAGCTCCTACGAGCAGTACTTC CASSKGDISSYEQYF
TRBJ2-5 13 TRBV4-1 . many TGCGCCAGCAGCCAAGCCAACCAAGAGACCCAGTACTTC CASSQANQETQYF
TRBJ2-7 13 TRBV7-2 . . TGTGCCAGCCGCGCCCAAAGCTCCTACGAGCAGTACTTC CASRAQSSYEQYF
TRBJ2-7 13 TRBV7-9 . . TGTGCCAGCAGCTTAGACATTTGGATCGAGCAGTACTTC CASSLDIWIEQYF